Listed here are 18 T cell receptor beta chains from one sample, sequenced in a study of technical replicates of blood from a few donors. The assay was immunoSEQ multiplex PCR, and TCRdb's table has in-frame clones only and misses some. The sample contains tens of thousands of clones, 90% to 95% of which appear only once. The specimen was T cells isolated from PBMCs. These receptors were taken from a human donor in good health.

The V call is TRBV19, the J call TRBJ1-4; no reliable D call. Germline CDR1 and CDR2: LNHDA and SQIVND (reference sequence). Between the trimmed V and J ends, which lost 7 bases and 0 bases, there was a span of 12 bases. The CDR3 spans 15 residues. The CDR3 protein is CASIGMAPTNEKLFF. CDR3 sequence (DNA): TGTGCCAGTATCGGGATGGCGCCAACTAATGAAAAACTGTTTTTT.

The gene calls are TRBV4-1 and TRBJ2-7, with D maybe TRBD2 (5 bases). The CDR3 length is 13 residues. Germline CDR1 is MGHRA and CDR2 is YSYEKL. V was clipped by 6 bases and J by 2 bases, with 11 bases between them. CDR3 region: CASSLEGTYEQYF. The CDR3 coding sequence is TGCGCCAGCAGTCTCGAGGGAACCTACGAGCAGTACTTC.

V gene TRBV29-1 combines with J gene TRBJ2-1; tentative D call: TRBD2 (5 bases). V gave up 3 bases and J gave up 4 bases, with 13 bases separating them. This CDR3 has 14 residues. Per the germline V gene, CDR1 is SQVTM and CDR2 is ANQGSEA. The CDR3 reads CSVDPRARYNEQFF. CDR3 coding DNA: TGCAGCGTTGACCCGCGGGCAAGGTACAATGAGCAGTTCTTC.

This sequence joins TRBV29-1 and TRBJ2-7; TRBD2 matches 7 bases. This CDR3 contains 13 residues. Looked up from germline, CDR1 is SQVTM and CDR2 is ANQGSEA. The V segment lost 4 bases and the J segment 2 bases; nucleotides outside the gene matches: 5. CDR3 sequence reads: CSVVGGSTYEQYF. Here the CDR3 DNA reads TGCAGCGTTGTTGGCGGGAGTACCTACGAGCAGTACTTC.

CDR3 sequence (DNA): TGCGCCAGCAGCAAAATAGCGGGAGTGGTAGTCGATGAGCAGTTCTTC. Translated: CASSKIAGVVVDEQFF. The chain uses TRBV4-1 and TRBJ2-1; TRBD2 agrees at 9 bases. CDR1 and CDR2 (germline): MGHRA, YSYEKL. Unmatched junction bases numbered 13, after V lost 5 bases and J lost 8 bases. The CDR3 has 16 amino acids.

The rearrangement joins TRBV10-3 to TRBJ2-7, with no clear D. This CDR3 contains 18 residues. CDR1 and CDR2 from the germline V gene are ENHRY and SYGVKD. Trimming stripped 0 bases from V and 4 bases from J, with 22 bases between. CDR3 region: CAISESKRTTPRIYEQYF. The CDR3 region has the DNA TGTGCCATCAGTGAGTCGAAGCGAACTACCCCTAGAATTTACGAGCAGTACTTC.

The rearrangement uses TRBV6-5 and TRBJ1-2; 9 nucleotides line up with TRBD1. Trimming at V came to 9 bases and at J to 9 bases, leaving 8 bases not matched to a gene. The V gene's germline CDR1 is MNHEY and CDR2 SVGAGI. The CDR3 runs 12 residues. CDR3 nucleotides: TGTGCCAGTATGGGACAGGGAGGGAGCTACACCTTC. Translated: CASMGQGGSYTF.

V usage is TRBV6-4 and J usage is TRBJ2-7; 11 nucleotides match TRBD2. The CDR3 contains 13 residues. The V segment lost 4 bases and the J segment 6 bases; nucleotides outside the gene matches: 2. Germline-derived CDR1 and CDR2 are MRHNA and SNTAGT. As DNA, the CDR3 is TGTGCCAGCAGTGCACTAGCGGGAGCCGAGCAGTACTTC. Translation: CASSALAGAEQYF.

The chain employs TRBV27 and TRBJ1-2, with no clear D. V shed 1 base and J shed 4 bases, with 10 bases lying between them. The CDR3 sequence is 14 residues long. Germline V gene data show CDR1 as MNHEY and CDR2 as SMNVEV (reference sequence). CDR3 DNA: TGTGCCAGCAGTTTATTTGCGGTAGGCTATGGCTACACCTTC. As protein: CASSLFAVGYGYTF.

The chain couples TRBV18 to TRBJ2-2; maybe TRBD2 (5 bases). Trimming removed 4 bases from V and 6 bases from J, with 18 bases in between. Germline V gives CDR1 KGHSH, CDR2 LQKENI. The CDR3 spans 16 residues. The CDR3 nucleotides read TGTGCCAGCTCACAATCAGGCCGGGATCTCGCCGGGGAGCTGTTTTTT. Its protein product is CASSQSGRDLAGELFF.

This chain uses TRBV5-1 with TRBJ2-2; 10 bases agree with TRBD1. J lost 8 bases, V lost 4 bases, and 5 bases had no gene match. CDR1 SGHRS and CDR2 YFSETQ come from the germline V gene. This CDR3 comprises 14 residues. This CDR3 is CASSEGTGAGELFF. The CDR3 coding sequence is TGCGCCAGCAGCGAGGGGACAGGGGCAGGGGAGCTGTTTTTT.

CDR3 in amino acids: CASSLRLAGYNEQFF. The CDR3 bases are TGTGCCAGCAGCTTAAGGCTAGCGGGCTACAATGAGCAGTTCTTC. J is TRBJ2-1 and V is TRBV7-3; 8 nucleotides line up with TRBD2. V was clipped by 1 base and J by 3 bases; unmatched bases: 2. The CDR3 spans 15 residues. Germline V lookup: CDR1 SGHTA, CDR2 FQGTGA.

This chain connects TRBV6-1 to TRBJ2-2, with D possibly being TRBD1 (5 bases). Trimming shortened V by 2 bases and J by 6 bases, and 13 bases separated the two germline ends. Germline V gene sequence: CDR1 MNHNS, CDR2 SASEGT. The CDR3 sequence is 15 residues long. In DNA form, the CDR3 reads TGTGCCAGCAGTGAACGGCAGGGTACGGCCGGGGAGCTGTTTTTT. Amino acid sequence: CASSERQGTAGELFF.

The chain employs TRBV27 and TRBJ2-1; 10 nucleotides align to TRBD2. CDR1 is MNHEY and CDR2 is SMNVEV in the germline V gene (reference sequence). The CDR3 covers 15 residues. Trimming at V came to 2 bases and at J to 7 bases, leaving 5 bases not matched to a gene. DNA for the CDR3: TGTGCCAGCAGTTTACTAGCGGGAGAATCTAATGAGCAGTTCTTC. Its translation is CASSLLAGESNEQFF.

The genes are TRBV2 and TRBJ2-3; tentative D call: TRBD1 (6 bases). V was cut by 3 bases and J by 6 bases, with 16 bases left in between. The CDR3 totals 15 residues. From germline, CDR1 is SNHLY and CDR2 FYNNEI. CDR3 residues: CASSDTTGNRDTQYF. CDR3 nucleotides: TGTGCCAGCAGTGATACGACAGGTAATCGGGATACGCAGTATTTT.

The V gene is TRBV5-1, the J gene TRBJ2-5, with D tentatively TRBD1 (5 bases). This CDR3 has 14 residues. Trimming pared 4 bases from V and 1 base from J, leaving 11 bases between. CDR1 is SGHRS, CDR2 YFSETQ, per germline. The CDR3 here is CASSNAGPQETQYF. Written as DNA, the CDR3 is TGCGCCAGCAGCAATGCAGGGCCCCAAGAGACCCAGTACTTC. The full variable domain, completed using reference TRBV5-1 and TRBJ2-5, is KAGVTQTPRYLIKTRGQQVTLSCSPISGHRSVSWYQQTPGQGLQFLFEYFSETQRNKGNFPGRFSGRQFSNSRSEMNVSTLELGDSALYLCASSNAGPQETQYFGPGTRLLVL.

The chain uses TRBV9 and TRBJ1-1, with TRBD1 identical over 10 bases. The J segment lost 0 bases and the V segment lost 3 bases, leaving 5 bases of the junction unmatched. CDR1 is SGDLS, CDR2 YYNGEE, per germline. This CDR3 contains 16 residues. The CDR3 here is CASSARQGAMNTEAFF. The CDR3 DNA follows: TGTGCCAGCAGCGCCCGACAGGGGGCCATGAACACTGAAGCTTTCTTT.

This rearrangement joins TRBV27 to TRBJ2-1; tentatively, D is TRBD2 (7 bases). Looked up from germline, CDR1 is MNHEY and CDR2 is SMNVEV (reference sequence). The CDR3 spans 13 residues. Deletions cut 7 bases from V and 7 bases from J, with 14 bases between. The CDR3, as DNA: TGTGCCAGCACTGTGGGGAGGGGGAATGAGCAGTTCTTC. Translated: CASTVGRGNEQFF.